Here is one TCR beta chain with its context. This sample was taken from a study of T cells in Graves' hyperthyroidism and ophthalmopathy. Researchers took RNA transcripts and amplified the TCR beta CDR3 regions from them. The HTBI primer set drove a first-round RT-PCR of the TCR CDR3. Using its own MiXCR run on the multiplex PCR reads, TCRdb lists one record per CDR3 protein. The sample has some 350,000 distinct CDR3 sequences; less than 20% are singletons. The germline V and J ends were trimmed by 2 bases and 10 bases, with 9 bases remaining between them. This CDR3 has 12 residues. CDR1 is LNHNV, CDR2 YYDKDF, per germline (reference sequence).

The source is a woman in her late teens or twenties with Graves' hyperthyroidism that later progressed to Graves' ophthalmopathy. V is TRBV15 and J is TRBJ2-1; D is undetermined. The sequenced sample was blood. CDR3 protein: CATSRKSQEQFF. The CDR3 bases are TGTGCCACCAGCAGAAAAAGCCAGGAGCAGTTCTTC.